This T cell receptor (beta chain) was found in a study of T cells after posttransplantation cyclophosphamide (TCRdb year 2016). About the study as a whole: Using TRB sequencing, the study followed how the T cell repertoire reconstituted after myeloablative bone marrow transplantation in which posttransplantation cyclophosphamide served as GVHD prophylaxis. Samples from roughly 32 PTCy-treated patients, along with samples from some 15 of their related bone marrow donors, underwent antigen receptor sequencing. Blood from every one of the 30 to 40 PTCy patients who had 1-year posttransplant specimens underwent TRB sequencing. Public TRB sequences were queried against a database of over 3,500 sequences associated with responses to pathogens, tumor antigens, self-antigens and alloantigens. TRB sequencing was also done on up to 3 additional blood samples from 2 to 5.2 years after transplant in 3 patients, and on pretransplant blood from 4 patients. Because TRA and TRB clonality correlated tightly in fewer than ten samples, the subsequent TCR analyses were limited to TRB only.

General findings and caveats noted by the study authors: Across the 45 to 55 patients, TRB clonality was highly associated with recipient CMV seropositivity and CMV reactivation, and diversity with PTCy was similar to that in the CNI/methotrexate controls. At 1-2 months, donor-recipient similarity was low but rose over the first year, and the later blood repertoires were often dominated by donor CD8+ memory clones. The TRB repertoires of T cells infiltrating skin or GI tract showed only limited overlap with the TRB repertoires of T cells in blood.

This clone turned up a few times. Its antigen has not been determined. Nothing much larger sits one base from this clone, and base qualities are not available. CDR1 LNHDA and CDR2 SQIVND were looked up in the germline V gene (reference sequence). The CDR3 runs 15 residues from the cysteine to the phenylalanine. The only DNA kept is the CDR3, 45 bases in frame from the first base. V trim: 5 bases; J trim: 3 bases; unmatched bases: 7. TRB sequencing used genomic DNA with the immunoSEQ assay at survey resolution or the hsTCRB kit. The study's own analysis went as follows. The immunoSEQ software was used for initial read processing, and the LymphoSeq R package was used for repertoire analyses. For each TRB dataset, clonality was calculated as 1 minus normalized Shannon entropy, and the Gini coefficient was computed as well. To infer phenotypes in unsorted samples, TRB sequences from sorted subsets of the recipient or donor were mapped onto unsorted samples from the same recipient. TCRdb re-hosts the immuneACCESS table, in-frame sequences only. Its copies lack some clones; in the studies checked, an unresolved V gene accounts for under half of them, and the cause for the rest is not known. That table furnishes V, J and clone size, whereas the DNA furnished D and trimming. Recorded for this sample are around 50,000 clones; almost 95% of them occurred a single time. 3.1% of the sample lies in the top ten.

Peripheral blood samples were provided by related bone marrow donors on the day of marrow donation. Peripheral blood and bone marrow mononuclear cells were isolated by Ficoll-Hypaque density centrifugation and were cryopreserved. This TCR was sampled from a woman aged 45-59 years in good health and a related stem cell transplant donor. The rearrangement joined TRBV19 to TRBJ1-5, with 7 bases aligning to TRBD1. The sample consisted of PBMCs. The sequenced DNA is TGTGCCAGTAGTCGGGACAGAGAGTACAATCAGCCCCAGCATTTT. Translated, this is CASSRDREYNQPQHF.